Each of the 32 T cell receptor beta chains below was sequenced from the same sample in a study of T cell changes during pregnancy in multiple sclerosis. The protocol was immunoSEQ multiplex PCR, while the TCRdb copy is restricted to in-frame clones and leaves out a portion. The sample includes about 19,000 clones, 88% of them seen just once. This specimen consisted of CD8+ T cells from peripheral blood mononuclear cells, obtained after pregnancy. The receptors stem from a female donor in good health, enrolled as a control in a pregnancy study.

The rearrangement uses TRBV9 and TRBJ2-3; a possible D gene is TRBD2 (5 bases). Germline lookup yields CDR1 SGDLS and CDR2 YYNGEE. Deletions cut 3 bases from V and 2 bases from J, with 13 bases between. The length of the CDR3 is 15 residues. The CDR3 reads CASSGLAPITDTQYF. In DNA, the CDR3 is TGTGCCAGCAGCGGGCTAGCTCCGATCACAGATACGCAGTATTTT.

The chain couples TRBV4-2 to TRBJ1-5; D call uncertain. Germline V CDR1 and CDR2: LGHNA, YNFKEQ. The CDR3 spans 15 residues. V lost 6 bases and J lost 0, with 12 bases in between. The CDR3 DNA reads TGTGCCAGCAGAGACGGAGCATTTAGCAATCAGCCCCAGCATTTT. It specifies CASRDGAFSNQPQHF.

This clone is a singleton in its sample. This chain connects TRBV7-9 to TRBJ2-2; 8 bases agree with TRBD1. This CDR3 comprises 14 residues. V gave up 8 bases and J gave up 4 bases; unmatched junction bases: 6. CDR1 and CDR2 (germline): SEHNR, FQNEAQ (reference sequence). CDR3 sequence (DNA): TGTGCCAGCCTGACAGGGGTGGGCACCGGGGAGCTGTTTTTT. Its protein is CASLTGVGTGELFF.

This clone occurred a few times. The J gene is TRBJ2-2, the V gene TRBV11-2; D gene uncertain. CDR1 is SGHAT, CDR2 FQNNGV, per germline. The V and J ends lost 2 bases and 8 bases respectively, with 3 bases between them. The CDR3 runs to 11 residues. The CDR3 reads CASSLLGELFF. In DNA form, the CDR3 reads TGTGCCAGCAGCTTACTGGGGGAGCTGTTTTTT.

The chain has TRBV27 and TRBJ2-3, with D possibly TRBD2 on 6 matching bases. Germline-derived CDR1 and CDR2 are MNHEY and SMNVEV (reference sequence). The CDR3 is 13 residues long. Trimming removed 6 bases from V and 5 bases from J, with 12 bases in between. CDR3 DNA: TGTGCCAGCAGCCCCACGGGGGTAGATACGCAGTATTTT. It codes for CASSPTGVDTQYF.

The chain uses TRBV5-6 and TRBJ1-1; 10 bases match TRBD1. Trimming at V came to 4 bases and at J to 3 bases, leaving 6 bases not matched to a gene. Germline loops: CDR1 SGHDT, CDR2 YYEEEE. This CDR3 region has 15 residues. CDR3: CASSAGQGRYTEAFF. In DNA form, the CDR3 reads TGTGCCAGCAGCGCGGGACAGGGGAGGTACACTGAAGCTTTCTTT.

The CDR3 DNA sequence: TGCGCCAGCAGCCAAATCGTGCTAGCGGGGGGTGATGAGCAGTTCTTC. Translating it yields CASSQIVLAGGDEQFF. This chain joins TRBV4-3 and TRBJ2-1; 11 bases align to TRBD2. Trimming removed 2 bases from V and 8 bases from J; junction bases left unmatched: 8. CDR3 length: 16 amino acids. The germline gives CDR1 LGHNA, CDR2 YSLEER.

V and J are TRBV27 and TRBJ1-1; 9 bases map to TRBD1. Germline CDR1 reads MNHEY; CDR2 reads SMNVEV (reference sequence). This CDR3 is built from 16 residues. V shed 4 bases, J shed 5 bases, and the junction held 11 bases outside the gene matches. Here the CDR3 reads CASSWGQGGPETEAFF. The CDR3 bases are TGTGCCAGCAGTTGGGGACAGGGCGGACCCGAAACTGAAGCTTTCTTT.

The chain recombines TRBV27 with TRBJ1-2; 7 bases fit TRBD1. V was pared by 5 bases and J by 3 bases, with 6 bases of the junction left unmatched. CDR3 length equals 14 residues. Germline V gene sequence: CDR1 MNHEY, CDR2 SMNVEV (reference sequence). CDR3 in amino acids: CASSTQGPHYGYTF. The CDR3 DNA reads as TGTGCCAGCAGTACACAGGGGCCGCACTATGGCTACACCTTC.

The V gene is TRBV9, the J gene TRBJ2-3, with 9 bases identical to TRBD1. Trimming at V came to 4 bases and at J to 0 bases, leaving 18 bases not matched to a gene. This CDR3 is 20 amino acids long. CDR1 is SGDLS, CDR2 YYNGEE, per germline. The CDR3 reads CASSHPGQGSRTTSTDTQYF. As DNA, the CDR3 is TGTGCCAGCAGCCACCCGGGACAGGGAAGCCGCACGACTAGCACAGATACGCAGTATTTT.

In this sample, this clone turned up a few times. The chain combines TRBV7-9 with TRBJ1-1; 7 positions match TRBD1. Trimming took 5 bases from V and 3 from J; bases not matched to a gene: 3. Germline-derived CDR1 and CDR2 are SEHNR and FQNEAQ (reference sequence). This CDR3 region has 13 residues. Here the CDR3 reads CASSPQGDTEAFF. The CDR3 DNA is TGTGCCAGCAGCCCGCAGGGGGACACTGAAGCTTTCTTT.

The CDR3 spells CASSHGQDPYTGELFF. The DNA of the CDR3 is TGTGCCAGCAGCCACGGACAGGACCCCTACACCGGGGAGCTGTTTTTT. This chain links TRBV14 with TRBJ2-2; 7 nucleotides align to TRBD1. The trim removed 3 bases at V and 3 bases at J, leaving 7 bases unmatched. CDR1 and CDR2 (germline): SGHDN, FVKESK. CDR3 size: 16 residues.

The chain uses TRBV4-2 and TRBJ1-4; D perhaps matches TRBD1 (5 bases). V lost 4 bases and J lost 8, with 20 bases in between. The CDR3 extends over 16 amino acids. Germline CDR1 reads LGHNA; CDR2 reads YNFKEQ. In DNA, the CDR3 is TGTGCCAGCAGCCCGGGGGAAGGGCAGGGAGGCGAAAAACTGTTTTTT. Protein sequence: CASSPGEGQGGEKLFF.

The V call is TRBV4-2, the J call TRBJ1-5; no clear D gene. Per germline, CDR1 LGHNA and CDR2 YNFKEQ. CDR3 length equals 13 residues. Trimming took 1 base from V and 5 from J, leaving 6 bases between them. The CDR3 DNA sequence: TGTGCCAGCAGCCAAGCTTCGTATCAGCCCCAGCATTTT. It is translated as CASSQASYQPQHF.

The rearrangement uses TRBV4-2 and TRBJ1-6; D is ambiguous. The length of the CDR3 is 16 residues. Trimming took 3 bases from V and 9 from J, leaving 18 bases between them. CDR1 LGHNA and CDR2 YNFKEQ come from the germline V gene. This CDR3 is CASSHPPRVEGSPLHF. The CDR3 DNA sequence: TGTGCCAGCAGCCACCCGCCCCGGGTAGAGGGTTCACCCCTCCACTTT.

V usage is TRBV5-1 and J usage is TRBJ2-7; 14 bases match TRBD2. The junction had 9 bases not matched to a gene; V was cut back by 4 bases and J by 3 bases. Looked up from germline, CDR1 is SGHRS and CDR2 is YFSETQ. This CDR3 is 17 amino acids long. CDR3 sequence reads: CASSHQGLAGAFYEQYF. For the CDR3, the DNA is TGCGCCAGCAGCCATCAGGGACTAGCGGGGGCCTTCTACGAGCAGTACTTC.

The chain joins TRBV6-4 to TRBJ1-2; D call uncertain. The CDR3 is made up of 17 amino acids. Germline CDR1 MRHNA, CDR2 SNTAGT. The V end lost 6 bases, the J end lost 3 bases, and 23 bases lay between the germline ends. This CDR3 is CASSPGDRGAPYYGYTF. In nucleotides, the CDR3 is TGTGCCAGCAGCCCCGGGGATCGTGGAGCCCCTTACTATGGCTACACCTTC.

This sequence joins TRBV27 and TRBJ2-7; 12 bases are a match to TRBD2. The CDR3 is 15 residues long. The V gene end was trimmed by 4 bases and the J gene end by 6 bases; junction bases not matched to a gene: 7. CDR1 and CDR2 from the germline V gene are MNHEY and SMNVEV (reference sequence). Written as DNA, the CDR3 is TGTGCCAGCAGTTACCTAGCGGGGGGGCTCTCCGAGCAGTACTTC. Translating gives CASSYLAGGLSEQYF.

The chain carries TRBV4-2 and TRBJ2-5, with TRBD2 matching over 9 bases. V dropped 1 base and J dropped 4; count of bases not matched to a gene: 4. The CDR3 consists of 15 residues. Per the germline V gene, CDR1 is LGHNA and CDR2 is YNFKEQ. In DNA form, the CDR3 reads TGTGCCAGCAGCCAAGGCGGGGGGGCCGGAGAGACCCAGTACTTC. This gives the protein CASSQGGGAGETQYF.

The chain joins TRBV7-2 to TRBJ2-5; D unclear. This CDR3 is built from 13 residues. V shed 3 bases and J shed 5 bases, with 10 bases lying between them. The germline V gene encodes CDR1 SGHTA and CDR2 FQGNSA. The CDR3 DNA sequence: TGTGCCAGCAGCTTCACAGCCCCTGAGACCCAGTACTTC. This translates into CASSFTAPETQYF.

This chain links TRBV9 with TRBJ2-1, with TRBD2 matching over 7 bases. Losses at the gene ends were 4 bases for V and 2 bases for J; bases not matched to a gene: 12. The length of the CDR3 is 17 residues. The germline V gene has CDR1 SGDLS and CDR2 YYNGEE. CDR3 coding DNA: TGTGCCAGCAGCTCCTCTCTCATCAGCGGGACCTACAATGAGCAGTTCTTC. It encodes CASSSSLISGTYNEQFF.

The J gene is TRBJ1-4, the V gene TRBV4-2; D possibly corresponds to TRBD1 (5 bases). Germline CDR1 reads LGHNA; CDR2 reads YNFKEQ. V was trimmed by 0 bases and J by 7 bases, leaving 15 bases between them. The CDR3 loop spans 16 amino acids. The CDR3 sequence: CASSQDPGVWSEKLFF. CDR3 in DNA: TGTGCCAGCAGCCAAGATCCGGGGGTATGGAGTGAAAAACTGTTTTTT.

The rearrangement links TRBV14 to TRBJ2-2, with TRBD1 matching over 7 bases. After removal of 3 bases from V and 4 bases from J, the junction contained 8 bases not matched to a gene. From germline, CDR1 is SGHDN and CDR2 FVKESK. CDR3 length: 16 amino acids. This CDR3 is CASSHERGLGTGELFF. The CDR3 DNA reads as TGTGCCAGCAGCCACGAAAGGGGGCTCGGCACCGGGGAGCTGTTTTTT. Filled out from reference TRBV14 and TRBJ2-2, the complete variable domain reads EAGVTQFPSHSVIEKGQTVTLRCDPISGHDNLYWYRRVMGKEIKFLLHFVKESKQDESGMPNNRFLAERTGGTYSTLKVQPAELEDSGVYFCASSHERGLGTGELFFGEGSRLTVL.

This chain links TRBV27 with TRBJ1-2; 7 bases are a match to TRBD1. The trim removed 4 bases at V and 6 bases at J, leaving 14 bases unmatched. Germline lookup yields CDR1 MNHEY and CDR2 SMNVEV (reference sequence). This CDR3 is 16 amino acids long. In DNA, the CDR3 is TGTGCCAGCAGTTCGCAGGACAGGTTCAGAACGAATGGCTACACCTTC. Its translation: CASSSQDRFRTNGYTF.

This chain uses TRBV7-9 with TRBJ1-2; TRBD1 matches at 7 bases. The V and J ends lost 5 bases and 4 bases, in that order; junction bases with no gene match: 13. CDR1 is SEHNR and CDR2 is FQNEAQ in the germline V gene (reference sequence). The CDR3 has 16 residues. The chain's CDR3 is CASSPRDEGARYGYTF. CDR3 bases: TGTGCCAGCAGCCCTAGGGACGAGGGGGCGCGCTATGGCTACACCTTC.

This chain uses TRBV10-2 with TRBJ2-7; 11 bases fit TRBD1. J gave up 4 bases and V 2 bases, and 1 base lay outside the gene matches. The CDR3 consists of 14 residues. Germline V gene data show CDR1 as WSHSY and CDR2 as SAAADI. The CDR3 nucleotides read TGCGCCAGCAGTGAGGGGACAGGGGGATACGAGCAGTACTTC. This sequence encodes CASSEGTGGYEQYF.

The rearrangement uses TRBV7-9 and TRBJ2-5, with D perhaps TRBD1 (5 bases). Germline assignment: CDR1 SEHNR and CDR2 FQNEAQ (reference sequence). V was shortened by 5 bases and J by 3 bases, with 16 bases between the two germline ends. The CDR3 loop spans 15 amino acids. This chain's CDR3 is CASSQSSAGKETQYF. DNA for the CDR3: TGTGCCAGCAGCCAAAGTTCCGCAGGGAAAGAGACCCAGTACTTC.

This clone was seen once. V gene TRBV5-5 combines with J gene TRBJ1-2; no definite D call. V was cut by 4 bases and J by 2 bases, with 15 bases left in between. The CDR3 length is 15 residues. The germline CDR1 and CDR2 sequences are SGHKS and YYEKEE (reference sequence). CDR3 sequence (DNA): TGTGCCAGCAGCCCGTGGGCCGGAGGCAACTATGGCTACACCTTC. Protein sequence: CASSPWAGGNYGYTF.

The sample holds one count of this clone. The chain recombines TRBV4-3 with TRBJ2-5, with a tentative D call TRBD2 (7 bases). The V end was cut by 4 bases, the J end by 1 base, with 16 bases between. Germline CDR1 reads LGHNA; CDR2 reads YSLEER. The CDR3 has 16 residues. CDR3: CASSRLGGAVQETQYF. In DNA, the CDR3 is TGCGCCAGCAGCCGTCTAGGGGGGGCCGTCCAAGAGACCCAGTACTTC.

The chain has TRBV4-3 and TRBJ2-1, with 9 bases identical to TRBD2. CDR1 is LGHNA, CDR2 YSLEER, per germline. This CDR3 is 15 amino acids long. Trimming at V came to 0 bases and at J to 6 bases, leaving 3 bases not matched to a gene. CDR3 region: CASSQDLAGFNEQFF. In DNA form, the CDR3 reads TGCGCCAGCAGCCAAGATCTAGCGGGGTTCAATGAGCAGTTCTTC.

The chain is built from TRBV6-4 and TRBJ2-2, with TRBD2 as a possible D gene (6 bases). Deletions cut 4 bases from V and 5 bases from J, with 8 bases between. Germline CDR1 and CDR2: MRHNA and SNTAGT. CDR3 length: 13 residues. Here the CDR3 reads CASSGDLTGELFF. CDR3 bases: TGTGCCAGCAGTGGGGACTTAACCGGGGAGCTGTTTTTT.

This chain joins TRBV5-6 and TRBJ1-1, with 7 nucleotides matching TRBD1. The J segment lost 4 bases and the V segment lost 4 bases, leaving 10 bases of the junction unmatched. The CDR3 is 15 amino acids. Germline values: CDR1 SGHDT, CDR2 YYEEEE. The CDR3 region is CASSPATGMVTEAFF. The CDR3 DNA sequence: TGTGCCAGCAGCCCAGCGACAGGGATGGTCACTGAAGCTTTCTTT.